This T cell receptor (beta chain) came from a study of CD8 T cells in ankylosing spondylitis. This CDR3 has 14 residues. CDR1 is MNHEY, CDR2 SMNVEV, per germline (reference sequence). The V and J ends lost 2 bases and 2 bases respectively, with 8 bases between them. Points from the study as a whole: Peripheral blood held disease-linked clones only at relatively low frequency, and these were CD8+. Typical of ankylosing spondylitis blood, it appeared, was a TCR beta motif of roughly eight highly homologous variants.

Each CDR3 protein is one row after TCRdb ran MiXCR on the 5' RACE reads. The profile shows around 140,000 distinct CDR3 sequences, 15% to 20% of them singletons. Points on this clonotype: Its specificity is unknown.

The sample was blood, either unsorted or a sorted T cell fraction (not recorded which). The source is a male donor with ankylosing spondylitis. The chain uses TRBV27 and TRBJ2-3, with no clear D. In DNA form, the CDR3 reads TGTGCCAGCAGTTTAACCGTCCACACAGATACGCAGTATTTT. It translates to CASSLTVHTDTQYF.